Shown below are 9 T cell receptor beta chains from a single sample sequenced in a study of cytomegalovirus exposure and HLA in healthy donors. Researchers ran the PCR with 60 Vbeta and 13 Jbeta primers. Here immunoSEQ multiplex PCR was the method, and the copy in TCRdb shows in-frame clones only, minus some. The repertoire holds 75,000 to 80,000 clones, with roughly 70% as singletons. The specimen sequenced was PBMCs. The receptors stem from a man aged 55 to 70 in good health and CMV-seropositive.

The rearrangement uses TRBV12-5 and TRBJ2-7, with TRBD2 as a possible D gene (5 bases). Looked up from germline, CDR1 is LGHNT and CDR2 is FRNRAP. The V gene lost 1 base and the J gene lost 3 bases, with 13 bases spanning the gap. The CDR3 consists of 15 residues. For the CDR3, the DNA is TGTGCTAGTGGTTTGGCGGACTTAGGGCGCTACGAGCAGTACTTC. The encoded protein is CASGLADLGRYEQYF. The entire variable domain, with the rest obtained from reference TRBV12-5 and TRBJ2-7, is as follows: DARVTQTPRHKVTEMGQEVTMRCQPILGHNTVFWYRQTMMQGLELLAYFRNRAPLDDSGMPKDRFSAEMPDATLATLKIQPSEPRDSAVYFCASGLADLGRYEQYFGPGTRLTVT.

This clone was seen just once. This chain links TRBV5-1 with TRBJ2-5; 7 nucleotides line up with TRBD1. Germline values: CDR1 SGHRS, CDR2 YFSETQ. The V and J ends lost 4 bases and 3 bases, in that order; junction bases with no gene match: 6. The CDR3 is made up of 14 amino acids. The DNA for the CDR3 is TGCGCCAGCAGCCCCCTTACAGGGGAAGAGACCCAGTACTTC. This encodes CASSPLTGEETQYF.

This sequence joins TRBV27 and TRBJ2-3; possible D gene TRBD2, 5 bases. The V end was cut by 8 bases, the J end by 7 bases, with 10 bases between. The germline V gene encodes CDR1 MNHEY and CDR2 SMNVEV (reference sequence). The CDR3 length is 11 residues. CDR3 sequence reads: CASPGKNTQYF. CDR3 coding DNA: TGTGCCAGCCCCGGGAAAAATACGCAGTATTTT.

This clone was recorded a few times. The chain carries TRBV6-6 and TRBJ1-4, with 7 bases identical to TRBD1. CDR1 is MNHNY, CDR2 SVGAGI, per germline (reference sequence). This CDR3 is built from 15 residues. V gave up 5 bases and J gave up 8 bases; unmatched junction bases: 11. DNA for the CDR3: TGTGCCAGCAGTAACCCCCACAGGGGCGACGAAAAACTGTTTTTT. Its protein product is CASSNPHRGDEKLFF.

The chain uses TRBV4-1 and TRBJ2-3, with 8 bases lining up with TRBD2. The length of the CDR3 is 16 residues. Trimming at V came to 0 bases and at J to 5 bases, leaving 7 bases not matched to a gene. Germline V gene data show CDR1 as MGHRA and CDR2 as YSYEKL. The CDR3 loop is CASSQDRTSPIDTQYF. The CDR3 DNA reads as TGCGCCAGCAGCCAAGATAGGACTAGCCCCATAGATACGCAGTATTTT.

The V and J genes are TRBV9 and TRBJ1-6; D uncertain. Germline CDR1 reads SGDLS; CDR2 reads YYNGEE. Trimming took off 3 bases at V and 11 bases at J, with 15 bases between the two ends. The CDR3 totals 14 residues. CDR3 residues: CASSEGASMTPLHF. DNA for the CDR3: TGTGCCAGCAGCGAGGGAGCCTCCATGACACCCCTCCACTTT.

There are a few counts of this clone. This rearrangement joins TRBV9 to TRBJ2-7, with a tentative D call TRBD2 (5 bases). V lost 3 bases and J lost 4, with 11 bases in between. The CDR3 is made up of 13 amino acids. Germline V CDR1 and CDR2: SGDLS, YYNGEE. CDR3 loop: CASSADGNYEQYF. For the CDR3, the DNA is TGTGCCAGCAGCGCGGACGGGAATTACGAGCAGTACTTC. Combining the CDR3 with reference TRBV9 and TRBJ2-7 gives the whole variable domain DSGVTQTPKHLITATGQRVTLRCSPRSGDLSVYWYQQSLDQGLQFLIQYYNGEERAKGNILERFSAQQFPDLHSELNLSSLELGDSALYFCASSADGNYEQYFGPGTRLTVT.

This rearrangement joins TRBV6-4 to TRBJ2-1; D is unresolved. Germline loops: CDR1 MRHNA, CDR2 SNTAGT. V lost 3 bases and J 4 bases, leaving 7 bases between the germline ends. CDR3 length equals 13 residues. The CDR3 DNA follows: TGTGCCAGCAGTGAGCGAAAATACAATGAGCAGTTCTTC. Its translation: CASSERKYNEQFF.

This clone appeared a few times. J is TRBJ2-3 and V is TRBV5-4; 11 nucleotides agree with TRBD1. Trimming took 5 bases from V and 6 from J; bases not matched to a gene: 8. Germline V gene data show CDR1 as SGHNT and CDR2 as YYREEE (reference sequence). The CDR3 is 15 residues long. CDR3 in amino acids: CASSYFGQGADTQYF. CDR3 nucleotide sequence: TGTGCCAGCAGTTACTTCGGACAGGGGGCGGATACGCAGTATTTT.